The source of this TCR beta chain is a study of T-cell memory formation after mild COVID-19. Study outcomes and limitations: Chiefly within CM and EM were the contracting CD4+ clones; CD8+ ones were within EMRA.

TCRdb ran MiXCR on the 5' RACE reads and lists one entry per CDR3 protein. The profile shows 350,000 to 450,000 distinct CDR3 sequences, 28% of them singletons. This clonotype appeared once. Its antigen remains unidentified. This CDR3 has 15 amino acids. V shed 7 bases, J shed 7 bases, and the junction held 8 bases outside the gene matches. The sample taken for sequencing was PBMCs or a T cell subset sorted from them (not recorded which). This receptor was taken from an adult woman who had mild COVID-19 (a few samples of this study predate the infection). Cell type and time point are not known. V is TRBV12-3 or TRBV12-4 and J is TRBJ2-1; 12 positions match TRBD2. The CDR3 here is CASTPTTSGGNEQFF. The CDR3 DNA follows: TGTGCCAGCACCCCCACAACTAGCGGGGGGAATGAGCAGTTCTTC.